Described below is a single TCR beta chain sequence and its context. Its cognate antigen has yet to be identified. Nothing much larger sits one base from this clone, and base qualities are not available. The collaborating institutions used their own protocols to collect whole blood in K2EDTA tubes. For TCRbeta analysis, collaborator samples were shipped as frozen whole blood, as isolated PBMCs, or as DNA extracted from either sample type. The data stem from a study of blood T cell repertoires in COVID-19 (dated by TCRdb to about 2020). With regard to the full study: Samples covering the acute and convalescent phases of COVID-19 were provided by collaborators in the United States, Italy and Spain. The prospective study material was composed of cDNA or gDNA derived from T cells, B-cell-depleted T cells, or PBMCs. Subjects who had been exposed to COVID-19, were actively infected with it, or had recovered from it provided the deeply sampled blood TCRbeta repertoires that made up the dataset. A freely available public database, intended as a resource for researchers studying the immune response to SARS-CoV-2, is where the repertoires were released. The samples were drawn from the first 160 participants of the ongoing ImmuneRACE study and from about 1,200 subjects provided by 6 global collaborators. The sample metadata nearly always contained a de-identified subject ID, COVID-19 status, age in years and sex. Where available, HLA class I and class II types were obtained from metadata supplied by the sample provider rather than from assay-based typing. General findings and caveats noted by the study authors: How much clinical and demographic metadata was included differed by source and by participant, and the metadata was provided uncurated.

The immunoSEQ Assay, a bias-controlled multiplex PCR, was used to amplify TCRbeta CDR3 regions from genomic DNA. In the source study's methods: Nucleated cell counts per sample were estimated from amplification of reference gene primers within the assay. To quantify the absolute abundance of each unique TCRbeta CDR3 rearrangement, sequence reads were collapsed and filtered. For each sample, productive Simpson clonality was calculated as the square root of Simpson's diversity index across productive rearrangements. TCRdb's version of the immuneACCESS table is confined to in-frame rearrangements and falls short of the full clone set. An unresolved V gene accounts for under half of the shortfall where checked; the remainder is of unknown origin. V, J and clone size derive from that table, while D and trimming were established from the DNA sequence. The sample contains 95,000 to 110,000 clones, about four fifths of them found a single time. About 5% of the sample rests with the top ten.

Sequences were obtained from peripheral blood. This TCR came from a man in his sixties with acute or convalescent COVID-19.

The CDR3 protein: CASSLTIQGADNSPLHF. The sequenced DNA: TGCGCCAGCAGCTTGACGATACAGGGGGCAGATAATTCACCCCTCCACTTT. The V and J segments used are TRBV5-1 and TRBJ1-6; TRBD1 lines up with 9 middle nucleotides. In the germline V gene, CDR1 corresponds to SGHRS and CDR2 to YFSETQ. At the junction V is shortened by 1 base and J by 5 bases; bases outside the gene matches: 7. Counted from cysteine to phenylalanine, this CDR3 has 17 amino acids. CDR3 DNA only is kept here, 51 bases in frame from base 1.